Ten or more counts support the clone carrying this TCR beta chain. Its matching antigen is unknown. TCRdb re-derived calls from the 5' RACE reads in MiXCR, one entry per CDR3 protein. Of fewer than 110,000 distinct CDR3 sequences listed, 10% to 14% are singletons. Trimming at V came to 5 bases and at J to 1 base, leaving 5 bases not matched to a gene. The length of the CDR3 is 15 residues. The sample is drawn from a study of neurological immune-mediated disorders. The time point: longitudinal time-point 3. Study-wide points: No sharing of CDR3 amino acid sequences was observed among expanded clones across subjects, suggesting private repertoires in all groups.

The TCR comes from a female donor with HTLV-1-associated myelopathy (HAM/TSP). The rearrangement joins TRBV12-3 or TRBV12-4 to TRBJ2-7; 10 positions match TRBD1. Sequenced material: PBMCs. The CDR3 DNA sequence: TGTGCCAGCAGTAACCGGGACAGGGGTTCCTACGAGCAGTACTTC. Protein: CASSNRDRGSYEQYF.